Below, 20 T cell receptor beta chains from the same sample are listed, as sequenced in a study of T cells after yellow fever vaccination. TCRdb re-analysed the 5' RACE reads in MiXCR, keeping a single row per CDR3 protein. The table has some 560,000 distinct CDR3 sequences, roughly a fifth seen once; the top ten hold roughly 13%. Material: PBMCs, obtained 15 days after the yellow fever booster vaccination. Receptors were obtained from a man younger than 40 who received the YFV17D yellow fever vaccine.

The V and J genes are TRBV4-2 and TRBJ2-1; 9 nucleotides agree with TRBD1. The CDR3 length is 15 residues. Germline V gives CDR1 LGHNA, CDR2 YNFKEQ. The V segment lost 4 bases and the J segment 4 bases; nucleotides outside the gene matches: 5. This CDR3 is CASSPYRGLYNEQFF. The CDR3 DNA is TGTGCCAGCAGCCCCTACAGGGGGCTGTACAATGAGCAGTTCTTC.

This clonotype was seen many times. For the CDR3, the DNA is TGTGCCAGCCGCGGAGGGGCTCCGAACACTGAAGCTTTCTTT. It encodes CASRGGAPNTEAFF. The J gene is TRBJ1-1, the V gene TRBV12-3 or TRBV12-4; maybe TRBD1 (5 bases). Between the trimmed V and J ends, which lost 8 bases and 1 base, there was a span of 14 bases. There are 14 residues in the CDR3.

V is TRBV12-3 or TRBV12-4 and J is TRBJ1-6; D unclear. V was shortened by 6 bases and J by 9 bases, with 12 bases between the two germline ends. This CDR3 has 13 amino acids. The CDR3 is CASRPAGSSPLHF. In DNA, the CDR3 is TGTGCCAGCAGACCCGCGGGAAGTTCACCCCTCCACTTT.

This clonotype was seen a handful of times. The J gene is TRBJ2-5, the V gene TRBV5-1; 10 positions match TRBD2. The CDR3 is made up of 17 amino acids. Germline CDR1 and CDR2: SGHRS and YFSETQ. V shed 2 bases and J 2 bases; nucleotides not matched to a gene: 9. CDR3 amino acids: CASSLLAGLASQETQYF. The CDR3 coding sequence is TGCGCCAGCAGCTTACTTGCGGGACTAGCGTCGCAAGAGACCCAGTACTTC.

This clonotype has more than one count but fewer than ten. This chain joins TRBV4-3 and TRBJ2-5, with 8 bases fitting TRBD2. V gave up 4 bases and J gave up 5 bases; unmatched junction bases: 15. This CDR3 spans 17 amino acids. Germline V gene data show CDR1 as LGHNA and CDR2 as YSLEER. The CDR3 loop reads CASSPWGGSGSGETQYF. The DNA for the CDR3 is TGCGCCAGCAGCCCATGGGGTGGGAGCGGGAGCGGGGAGACCCAGTACTTC.

This chain connects TRBV28 to TRBJ2-1, with 10 bases aligning to TRBD2. The trim removed 7 bases at V and 8 bases at J, leaving 5 bases unmatched. Per germline, CDR1 MDHEN and CDR2 SYDVKM. The CDR3 is made up of 13 amino acids. CDR3 in DNA: TGTGCCAGCACTAGCGGGAGCCCCTATGAGCAGTTCTTC. Protein product: CASTSGSPYEQFF. The full variable domain, its missing parts supplied by reference TRBV28 and TRBJ2-1, is DVKVTQSSRYLVKRTGEKVFLECVQDMDHENMFWYRQDPGLGLRLIYFSYDVKMKEKGDIPEGYSVSREKKERFSLILESASTNQTSMYLCASTSGSPYEQFFGPGTRLTVL.

V is TRBV6-1 and J is TRBJ1-3; 7 nucleotides line up with TRBD1. The CDR3 contains 15 residues. Germline-derived CDR1 and CDR2 are MNHNS and SASEGT. The V segment lost 5 bases and the J segment 8 bases; nucleotides outside the gene matches: 12. The CDR3 loop reads CASSLDRPGRDTIYF. The CDR3 region has the DNA TGTGCCAGCAGTCTGGACAGGCCGGGTCGGGACACCATATATTTT.

The chain combines TRBV6-2 or TRBV6-3 with TRBJ2-2; D might be TRBD2 (7 bases). Trimming took off 4 bases at V and 3 bases at J, with 12 bases between the two ends. CDR1 is MNHEY, CDR2 SVGEGT, per germline. The CDR3 is 15 residues long. The CDR3: CASSSGGDDTGELFF. CDR3 DNA: TGTGCCAGCAGTTCGGGGGGCGACGACACCGGGGAGCTGTTTTTT.

V usage is TRBV5-4 and J usage is TRBJ1-5, with D possibly being TRBD1 (5 bases). Germline lookup yields CDR1 SGHNT and CDR2 YYREEE (reference sequence). Between the trimmed V and J ends, which lost 2 bases and 3 bases, there was a span of 15 bases. The CDR3 runs to 16 residues. CDR3 in amino acids: CASSLPGPTHNQPQHF. The DNA of the CDR3 is TGTGCCAGCAGCTTACCGGGGCCTACTCACAATCAGCCCCAGCATTTT.

The chain employs TRBV9 and TRBJ2-1; 7 nucleotides agree with TRBD2. From germline, CDR1 is SGDLS and CDR2 YYNGEE. The V and J ends lost 2 bases and 5 bases, in that order; junction bases with no gene match: 7. This CDR3 has 15 residues. CDR3 DNA sequence: TGTGCCAGCAGCGTGTCGATTAGCGGGCACAATGAGCAGTTCTTC. It is translated as CASSVSISGHNEQFF.

This clonotype was recorded many times. This rearrangement joins TRBV7-9 to TRBJ1-2, with 10 bases aligning to TRBD1. This CDR3 is built from 16 residues. Germline lookup yields CDR1 SEHNR and CDR2 FQNEAQ (reference sequence). V was pared by 6 bases and J by 1 base, with 8 bases of the junction left unmatched. CDR3 sequence reads: CASSFGQGGRNYGYTF. For the CDR3, the DNA is TGTGCCAGCAGTTTCGGACAGGGGGGACGTAACTATGGCTACACCTTC.

The rearrangement links TRBV12-3 or TRBV12-4 to TRBJ1-1; tentative D call: TRBD1 (5 bases). The CDR3 contains 14 residues. Trimming shortened V by 3 bases and J by 5 bases, and 13 bases separated the two germline ends. CDR3 in amino acids: CASSFQGLGTEAFF. Written as DNA, the CDR3 is TGTGCCAGCAGTTTTCAGGGTCTGGGGACTGAAGCTTTCTTT.

The rearrangement joins TRBV6-1 to TRBJ2-1; TRBD2 matches 12 bases. J was trimmed by 4 bases and V by 6 bases; bases with no gene match: 7. From germline, CDR1 is MNHNS and CDR2 SASEGT. The CDR3 is 16 residues long. CDR3 in DNA: TGTGCCAGCAGGTCTCCGGGACTAGCGGGTTACAATGAGCAGTTCTTC. This gives the protein CASRSPGLAGYNEQFF.

This clonotype was counted ten times or more. The chain links TRBV5-1 to TRBJ2-1; a weak D match, TRBD2 (6 bases). The V end was cut by 4 bases, the J end by 6 bases, with 14 bases between. CDR1 is SGHRS, CDR2 YFSETQ, per germline. This CDR3 comprises 14 residues. The CDR3 coding sequence is TGCGCCAGCAGCGGCGAAAGGGAGGCCAATGAGCAGTTCTTC. Encoded protein: CASSGEREANEQFF.

The J gene is TRBJ2-3, the V gene TRBV28, with 10 nucleotides matching TRBD1. In germline, CDR1 is MDHEN, CDR2 SYDVKM. V trimming: 3 bases; J trimming: 3 bases; junction bases outside the gene matches: 9. CDR3 length equals 17 residues. CDR3 sequence (DNA): TGTGCCAGCAGTTTGGACCGACAGGGGGCGCTTACAGATACGCAGTATTTT. Encoded protein: CASSLDRQGALTDTQYF.

This clonotype was picked up a small number of times. The CDR3 bases are TGTGCCAGCAGCTTCACTAGCGGATTATACAATGAGCAGTTCTTC. This translates into CASSFTSGLYNEQFF. The chain combines TRBV13 with TRBJ2-1; TRBD2 aligns across 8 bases. This CDR3 is built from 15 residues. V was pared by 3 bases and J by 4 bases, with 5 bases of the junction left unmatched. CDR1 and CDR2 (germline): PRHDT, FYEKMQ (reference sequence).

V and J are TRBV7-6 and TRBJ2-1; 9 bases are a match to TRBD2. The V and J ends lost 1 base and 3 bases, in that order; junction bases with no gene match: 4. Germline V gene data show CDR1 as SGHVS and CDR2 as FNYEAQ. The length of the CDR3 is 16 residues. The CDR3 coding sequence is TGTGCCAGCAGCTTAGAATCTAGCGGGATCTACAATGAGCAGTTCTTC. This sequence encodes CASSLESSGIYNEQFF.

The V and J genes are TRBV6-2 or TRBV6-3 and TRBJ2-7; D might be TRBD2 (5 bases). The CDR3 runs 14 residues. V was pared by 10 bases and J by 7 bases, with 23 bases between. CDR1 and CDR2 from the germline V gene are MNHEY and SVGEGT. The CDR3 loop reads CAITLGLARGEQYF. The CDR3 DNA follows: TGTGCCATCACCCTCGGACTCGCCAGAGGGGAGCAGTACTTC.

There are a few counts of this clonotype. This chain uses TRBV7-2 with TRBJ2-7, with a weak D call TRBD2 (5 bases). The CDR3 covers 13 residues. V was shortened by 6 bases and J by 4 bases, with 13 bases between the two germline ends. Looked up from germline, CDR1 is SGHTA and CDR2 is FQGNSA. The CDR3 is CASSYGPGYEQYF. The CDR3 nucleotides are TGTGCCAGCAGTTACGGGCCGGGGTACGAGCAGTACTTC. Based on the CDR3 plus reference TRBV7-2 and TRBJ2-7, the full variable domain is GAGVSQSPSNKVTEKGKDVELRCDPISGHTALYWYRQSLGQGLEFLIYFQGNSAPDKSGLPSDRFSAERTGGSVSTLTIQRTQQEDSAVYLCASSYGPGYEQYFGPGTRLTVT.

The chain joins TRBV28 to TRBJ2-3; 7 nucleotides agree with TRBD1. CDR3 length: 17 residues. Trimming removed 8 bases from V and 3 bases from J; junction bases left unmatched: 17. The germline CDR1 and CDR2 sequences are MDHEN and SYDVKM. The CDR3 sequence is CASRGYRGLVQTDTQYF. The CDR3 DNA sequence: TGTGCCAGCCGGGGATACAGGGGCCTCGTACAGACAGATACGCAGTATTTT.